This T cell receptor (beta chain) was documented in a study of T-cell reconstitution after alpha-beta-depleted transplantation in children. V lost 0 bases and J 8 bases, leaving 16 bases between the germline ends. From germline, CDR1 is SGHRS and CDR2 YFSETQ. This CDR3 is 15 amino acids long. TCRbeta library preparation incorporated unique molecular identifiers. MiXCR was run by TCRdb on the PCR reads, yielding one entry per CDR3 protein. The table includes roughly 670,000 distinct CDR3 sequences, roughly 13% detected once. This clonotype came up many times. This chain connects TRBV5-1 to TRBJ2-3; D ambiguous. This TCR was sampled from a girl aged 2 to 10 with congenital amegakaryocytic thrombocytopenia, due to receive a stem cell transplant. This material consisted of PBMCs, taken before TCRalphabeta/CD19-depleted stem cell transplant. The CDR3 bases are TGCGCCAGCAGCTTGGAAGTCTCTTCCGGCAGTACGCAGTATTTT. Amino acid sequence: CASSLEVSSGSTQYF.